A single sample gave rise to the 18 T cell receptor beta chains below, sequenced in a study of CXCR4 blockade with PD-1 therapy in pancreatic cancer. The data were produced by immunoSEQ multiplex PCR, yet TCRdb's version contains in-frame clones alone and is incomplete. The sample includes about 7,400 clones, less than 75% of them seen just once. Material: tumor tissue. Source of these receptors: a human donor with pancreatic ductal adenocarcinoma.

This clone was recorded only once. The chain recombines TRBV5-1 with TRBJ2-1, with TRBD2 matching over 10 bases. The germline V gene has CDR1 SGHRS and CDR2 YFSETQ. The CDR3 covers 14 residues. V lost 5 bases and J lost 8; bases outside the gene matches: 7. The CDR3 loop is CASRVAGGRDEQFF. CDR3 nucleotide sequence: TGCGCCAGCAGAGTAGCGGGAGGTAGGGATGAGCAGTTCTTC. Combining the CDR3 with reference TRBV5-1 and TRBJ2-1 gives the whole variable domain KAGVTQTPRYLIKTRGQQVTLSCSPISGHRSVSWYQQTPGQGLQFLFEYFSETQRNKGNFPGRFSGRQFSNSRSEMNVSTLELGDSALYLCASRVAGGRDEQFFGPGTRLTVL.

This clone has just a few counts. J is TRBJ2-3 and V is TRBV6-8; D is undetermined. The germline CDR1 and CDR2 sequences are MNHGY and SAAAGT. The ends were cut back, 7 bases at V and 2 bases at J, with 7 bases in the middle. There are 12 residues in the CDR3. The CDR3 coding sequence is TGTGCCAGCACCCAGACCACAGATACGCAGTATTTT. Protein sequence: CASTQTTDTQYF.

This chain joins TRBV16 and TRBJ1-4; D ambiguous. The CDR3 sequence is 15 residues long. V was trimmed by 0 bases and J by 11 bases, leaving 16 bases between them. The V gene's germline CDR1 is KGHSY and CDR2 FQNENV. The CDR3 bases are TGTGCCAGCAGCCAATCTGACCCTGGGGTCGGGAAACTGTTTTTT. This codes for CASSQSDPGVGKLFF. Together with reference TRBV16 and TRBJ1-4, the CDR3 gives the full variable domain: GEEVAQTPKHLVRGEGQKAKLYCAPIKGHSYVFWYQQVLKNEFKFLISFQNENVFDETGMPKERFSAKCLPNSPCSLEIQATKLEDSAVYFCASSQSDPGVGKLFFGSGTQLSVL.

This clone was found once. The chain has TRBV19 and TRBJ2-5; 9 nucleotides line up with TRBD1. Germline loops: CDR1 LNHDA, CDR2 SQIVND (reference sequence). After removal of 6 bases from V and 5 bases from J, the junction contained 13 bases not matched to a gene. The CDR3 extends over 16 amino acids. The chain's CDR3 is CASSPTLDRGRETQYF. The CDR3 DNA reads as TGTGCCAGTAGCCCGACCCTGGACAGGGGCAGGGAGACCCAGTACTTC.

This clone was seen only once. The J gene is TRBJ1-1, the V gene TRBV19; 7 nucleotides match TRBD1. The V segment lost 5 bases and the J segment 4 bases; nucleotides outside the gene matches: 7. The CDR3 covers 14 residues. Germline V gene lookup returns CDR1 LNHDA and CDR2 SQIVND (reference sequence). The chain's CDR3 is CASSSWTGSTEAFF. As DNA, the CDR3 is TGTGCCAGTAGTTCCTGGACAGGATCCACTGAAGCTTTCTTT.

The chain carries TRBV1 and TRBJ2-6; TRBD2 is taken as the D call from the table, unchecked against the DNA. TRBV1 is a documented pseudogene. This CDR3 has 14 amino acids. The CDR3 sequence is CASSQYSGANVLTF. The CDR3 DNA sequence: TGCGCCAGCAGCCAATACTCTGGGGCCAACGTCCTGACTTTC.

This clone came up a few times. One junction end does not reproduce the germline sequence, and a read error may be involved. The genes are TRBV6-7 and TRBJ2-1; 10 bases agree with TRBD2. TRBV6-7 is an open reading frame whose function is uncertain. The CDR3 spans 14 residues. CDR3 in amino acids: CAISESGGAGEQFF. The DNA for the CDR3 is TGTGCCATCAGTGAGAGCGGGGGGGCAGGTGAGCAGTTCTTC.

The CDR3 nucleotides are TGTGCCAGCACGTCCCCGGGTCAGCCCCAGCATTTT. Translation gives CASTSPGQPQHF. The V gene is TRBV12-5, the J gene TRBJ1-5; no clear D. Germline V gives CDR1 LGHNT, CDR2 FRNRAP. The CDR3 spans 12 residues.

The chain has TRBV18 and TRBJ1-1; 8 positions agree with TRBD1. This CDR3 is 15 amino acids long. CDR1 KGHSH and CDR2 LQKENI come from the germline V gene. Trimming cost V 4 bases and J 4 bases; bases outside gene matches: 8. The CDR3 nucleotides read TGTGCCAGCTCACAGGCCGTGCAGGGGGCCACTGAAGCTTTCTTT. Its protein product is CASSQAVQGATEAFF.

The genes are TRBV11-3 and TRBJ2-7; 14 nucleotides match TRBD2. Germline loops: CDR1 SGHNT, CDR2 YENEEA. V trimming: 5 bases; J trimming: 4 bases; junction bases outside the gene matches: 4. The CDR3 has 15 amino acids. CDR3 DNA sequence: TGTGCCAGCAGCAATAGGACTAGCGGGAGGTACGAGCAGTACTTC. This encodes CASSNRTSGRYEQYF.

A few counts support this clone. The genes are TRBV6-8 and TRBJ2-1; D possibly corresponds to TRBD1 (6 bases). Germline loops: CDR1 MNHGY, CDR2 SAAAGT. Trimming cost V 8 bases and J 7 bases, with 12 bases left between them. CDR3 length: 12 amino acids. CDR3 sequence: CASSERGNEQFF. CDR3 in DNA: TGTGCCAGCTCCGAAAGGGGGAATGAGCAGTTCTTC.

This chain links TRBV19 with TRBJ1-1; 9 positions agree with TRBD1. The germline CDR1 and CDR2 sequences are LNHDA and SQIVND (reference sequence). The length of the CDR3 is 17 residues. Germline trimming cut 7 bases from V and 0 bases from J; bases unmatched to any gene: 12. DNA for the CDR3: TGTGCCAGTAAGCAGACAGGGGGGGCCCCAGTGAACACTGAAGCTTTCTTT. Translation: CASKQTGGAPVNTEAFF.

This clone was recorded a few times. The chain recombines TRBV6-8 with TRBJ1-1, with 8 bases fitting TRBD1. The CDR3 is 14 residues long. CDR1 is MNHGY and CDR2 is SAAAGT in the germline V gene. V was pared by 9 bases and J by 0 bases, with 6 bases of the junction left unmatched. For the CDR3, the DNA is TGTGCCAGTTGGTTGGGACAGGTGAACACTGAAGCTTTCTTT. This codes for CASWLGQVNTEAFF.

The chain is built from TRBV19 and TRBJ1-3, with a weak D call TRBD1 (5 bases). With 8 bases removed from V and 4 bases from J, the gap between germline ends came to 15 bases. Looked up from germline, CDR1 is LNHDA and CDR2 is SQIVND (reference sequence). The CDR3 covers 14 residues. The CDR3 protein is CASGRTQTGNTIYF. The CDR3, as DNA: TGTGCCAGTGGTAGGACACAGACCGGAAACACCATATATTTT.

V gene TRBV6-7 combines with J gene TRBJ2-1; D might be TRBD2 (5 bases). TRBV6-7 qualifies as an ORF whose function is uncertain. There are 15 residues in the CDR3. Trimming removed 2 bases from V and 2 bases from J, with 10 bases in between. CDR3 sequence (DNA): TGTGCCAGCAGTTACGACCGGGGAACCTACAATGAGCAGTTCTTC. It codes for CASSYDRGTYNEQFF.

The V gene is TRBV29-1, the J gene TRBJ2-7; TRBD2 aligns across 14 bases. CDR3 size: 13 residues. The trim removed 7 bases at V and 3 bases at J, leaving 2 bases unmatched. From germline, CDR1 is SQVTM and CDR2 ANQGSEA. The CDR3 region is CSAGTSGSYEQYF. The CDR3 region has the DNA TGCAGCGCGGGGACTAGCGGGAGCTACGAGCAGTACTTC.

The chain joins TRBV11-1 to TRBJ2-2, with unresolved D. The CDR3 runs to 17 residues. With 3 bases removed from V and 5 bases from J, the gap between germline ends came to 19 bases. CDR1 is SGHAT, CDR2 FQDESV, per germline (reference sequence). In nucleotides, the CDR3 is TGTGCCAGCAGCTTTCTGGGCACCCGGTTGGGGACCGGGGAGCTGTTTTTT. Its translation is CASSFLGTRLGTGELFF.

The chain combines TRBV5-1 with TRBJ2-3; 9 positions match TRBD2. The CDR3 is 16 amino acids. Per the germline V gene, CDR1 is SGHRS and CDR2 is YFSETQ. The V and J ends lost 3 bases and 0 bases, in that order; junction bases with no gene match: 5. As DNA, the CDR3 is TGCGCCAGCAGCTCGAGACTAGCGGAAAGCACAGATACGCAGTATTTT. This sequence encodes CASSSRLAESTDTQYF.